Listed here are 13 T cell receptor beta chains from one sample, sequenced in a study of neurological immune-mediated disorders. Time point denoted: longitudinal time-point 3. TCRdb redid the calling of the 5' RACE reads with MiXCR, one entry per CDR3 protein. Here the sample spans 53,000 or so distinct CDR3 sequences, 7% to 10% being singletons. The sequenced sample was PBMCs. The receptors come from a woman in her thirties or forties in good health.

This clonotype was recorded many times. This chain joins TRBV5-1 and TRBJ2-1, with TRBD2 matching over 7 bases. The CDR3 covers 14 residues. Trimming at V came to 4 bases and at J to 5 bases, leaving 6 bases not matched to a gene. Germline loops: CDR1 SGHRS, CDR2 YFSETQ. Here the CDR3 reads CASSRESGNNEQFF. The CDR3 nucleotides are TGCGCCAGCAGCCGCGAGAGCGGGAACAATGAGCAGTTCTTC.

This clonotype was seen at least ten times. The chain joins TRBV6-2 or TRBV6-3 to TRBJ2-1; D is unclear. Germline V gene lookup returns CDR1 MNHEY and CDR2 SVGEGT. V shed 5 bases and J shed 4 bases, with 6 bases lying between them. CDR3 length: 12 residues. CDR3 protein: CASSLVYNEQFF. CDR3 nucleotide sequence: TGTGCCAGCAGTCTCGTATACAATGAGCAGTTCTTC.

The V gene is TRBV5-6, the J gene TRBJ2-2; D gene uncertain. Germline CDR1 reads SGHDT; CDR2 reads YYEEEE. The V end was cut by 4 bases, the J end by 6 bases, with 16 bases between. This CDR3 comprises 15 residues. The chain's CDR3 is CASSDIAGDAGELFF. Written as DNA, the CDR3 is TGTGCCAGCAGCGATATAGCTGGAGACGCCGGGGAGCTGTTTTTT.

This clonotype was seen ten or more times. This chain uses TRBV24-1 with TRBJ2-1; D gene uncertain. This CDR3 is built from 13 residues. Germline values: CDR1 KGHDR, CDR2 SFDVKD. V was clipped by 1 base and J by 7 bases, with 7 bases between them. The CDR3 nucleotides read TGTGCCACCAGTGATTTTGAAGGGAATGAGCAGTTCTTC. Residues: CATSDFEGNEQFF.

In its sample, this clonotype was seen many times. CDR3 region: CSVVKEANEKLFF. Here the CDR3 DNA reads TGCAGCGTTGTAAAGGAGGCTAATGAAAAACTGTTTTTT. V is TRBV29-1 and J is TRBJ1-4; D remains unclear. Germline values: CDR1 SQVTM, CDR2 ANQGSEA. CDR3 length equals 13 residues. The V and J ends lost 4 bases and 3 bases respectively, with 9 bases between them.

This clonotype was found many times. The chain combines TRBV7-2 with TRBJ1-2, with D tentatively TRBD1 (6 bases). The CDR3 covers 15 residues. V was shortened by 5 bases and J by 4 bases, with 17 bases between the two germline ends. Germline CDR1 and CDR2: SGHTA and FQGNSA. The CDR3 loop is CASSINLDSFYGYTF. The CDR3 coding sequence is TGTGCCAGCAGCATAAACCTGGACAGCTTCTATGGCTACACCTTC.

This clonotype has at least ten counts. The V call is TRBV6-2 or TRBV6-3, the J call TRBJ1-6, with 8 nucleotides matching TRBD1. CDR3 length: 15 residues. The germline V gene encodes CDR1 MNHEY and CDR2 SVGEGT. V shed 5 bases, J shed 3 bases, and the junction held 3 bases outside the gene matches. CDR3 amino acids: CASSSGQGYNSPLHF. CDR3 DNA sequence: TGTGCCAGCAGTAGTGGACAGGGCTATAATTCACCCCTCCACTTT.

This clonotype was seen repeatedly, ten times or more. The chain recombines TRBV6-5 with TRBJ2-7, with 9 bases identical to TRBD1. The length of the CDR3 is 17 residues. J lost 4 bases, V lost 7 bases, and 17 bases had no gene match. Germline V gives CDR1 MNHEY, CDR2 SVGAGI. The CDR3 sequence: CASTSSEGGDRVYEQYF. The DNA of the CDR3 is TGTGCCAGCACCTCGAGCGAAGGCGGGGACAGGGTTTACGAGCAGTACTTC.

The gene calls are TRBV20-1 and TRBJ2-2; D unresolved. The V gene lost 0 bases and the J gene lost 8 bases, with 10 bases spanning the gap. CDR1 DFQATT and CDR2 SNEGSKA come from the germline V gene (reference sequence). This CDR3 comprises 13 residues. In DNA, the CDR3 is TGCAGTGCTAGAGATTTGGGCCAGGGGGAGCTGTTTTTT. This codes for CSARDLGQGELFF.

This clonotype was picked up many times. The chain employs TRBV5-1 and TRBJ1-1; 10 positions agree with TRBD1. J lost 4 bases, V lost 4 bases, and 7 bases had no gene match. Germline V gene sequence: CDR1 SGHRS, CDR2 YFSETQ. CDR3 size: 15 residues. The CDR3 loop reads CASSMPGQGSTEAFF. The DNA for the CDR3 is TGCGCCAGCAGCATGCCGGGACAGGGGTCCACTGAAGCTTTCTTT. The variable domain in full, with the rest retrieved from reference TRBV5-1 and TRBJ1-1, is KAGVTQTPRYLIKTRGQQVTLSCSPISGHRSVSWYQQTPGQGLQFLFEYFSETQRNKGNFPGRFSGRQFSNSRSEMNVSTLELGDSALYLCASSMPGQGSTEAFFGQGTRLTVV.

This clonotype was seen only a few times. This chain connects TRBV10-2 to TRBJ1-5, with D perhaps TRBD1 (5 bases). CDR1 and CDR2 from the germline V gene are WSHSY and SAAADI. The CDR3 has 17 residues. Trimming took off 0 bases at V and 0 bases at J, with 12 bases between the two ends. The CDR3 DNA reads TGCGCCAGCAGTGAGTCGGGGGGGGGTTATAGCAATCAGCCCCAGCATTTT. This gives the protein CASSESGGGYSNQPQHF.

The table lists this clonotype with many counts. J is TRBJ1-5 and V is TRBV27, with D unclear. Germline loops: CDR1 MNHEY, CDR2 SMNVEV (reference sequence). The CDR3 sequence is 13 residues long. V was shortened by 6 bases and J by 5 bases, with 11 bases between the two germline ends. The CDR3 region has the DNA TGTGCCAGCAGCCCGGGTAGGGATCAGCCCCAGCATTTT. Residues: CASSPGRDQPQHF.

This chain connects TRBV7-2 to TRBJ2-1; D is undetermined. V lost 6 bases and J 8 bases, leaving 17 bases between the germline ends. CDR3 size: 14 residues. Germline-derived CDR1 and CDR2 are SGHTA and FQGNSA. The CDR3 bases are TGTGCCAGCAGATCCAGACTTGCGTCGGATGAGCAGTTCTTC. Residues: CASRSRLASDEQFF.